The 10 T cell receptor beta chains below were found in one sample sequenced in a study of beta chain features in type 1 diabetes. Findings and caveats of the study: In every one of the four CD4+ subsets, TCRB CDR3s were moderately but significantly shorter in Type 1 diabetes patients.

Their antigens are not known. Reverse transcribing all isolated RNA meant expressed TCRB transcripts were sequenced. The assay was immunoSEQ multiplex PCR, and TCRdb's table has in-frame clones only and misses some. This table holds approximately 260,000 clones, approximately 24% found once. Sequencing was done on a sample of naive CD4+ T cells from blood. Receptors were obtained from a young woman with type 1 diabetes.

V is TRBV4-2 and J is TRBJ2-3; 8 bases are shared with TRBD2. In germline, CDR1 is LGHNA, CDR2 YNFKEQ. This CDR3 contains 15 residues. Trimming took 1 base from V and 3 from J; bases not matched to a gene: 3. In nucleotides, the CDR3 is TGTGCCAGCAGCCAAGTCAGCGGGAGAACAGATACGCAGTATTTT. Translation: CASSQVSGRTDTQYF.

As to this clone: The same CDR3 can be traced to other DNA sequences in this sample. The chain is built from TRBV5-1 and TRBJ2-3, with a possible D match to TRBD1 (5 bases). The CDR3 length is 13 residues. The germline gives CDR1 SGHRS, CDR2 YFSETQ. V was clipped by 3 bases and J by 1 base, with 6 bases between them. The CDR3 sequence: CASSSTGTDTQYF. CDR3 bases: TGCGCCAGCAGCTCGACAGGCACAGATACGCAGTATTTT.

Here the CDR3 DNA reads TGTGCCTGGGGGACTAGCGGGAGTTTCACCCAGTACTTC. Amino acid sequence: CAWGTSGSFTQYF. This chain joins TRBV30 and TRBJ2-5, with 14 nucleotides matching TRBD2. With 5 bases clipped from V and 8 bases from J, the junction kept 4 bases outside the gene matches. Germline assignment: CDR1 GTSNPN and CDR2 SVGIG (reference sequence). CDR3 size: 13 residues.

This clone has more than one count but fewer than ten. The chain joins TRBV30 to TRBJ1-2; tentatively, D is TRBD1 (5 bases). The V and J ends lost 7 bases and 4 bases respectively, with 13 bases between them. The CDR3 contains 12 residues. Germline assignment: CDR1 GTSNPN and CDR2 SVGIG (reference sequence). CDR3 in DNA: TGTGCCTCGGGGACTGGAAGCTATGGCTACACCTTC. The encoded protein is CASGTGSYGYTF.

The chain couples TRBV28 to TRBJ2-1; 12 nucleotides line up with TRBD2. Germline assignment: CDR1 MDHEN and CDR2 SYDVKM. The ends lost 2 bases at V and 5 bases at J; junction bases unmatched: 1. This CDR3 comprises 15 residues. In nucleotides, the CDR3 is TGTGCCAGCAGTTTAAGACTAGCGGGAGACAATGAGCAGTTCTTC. Its translation: CASSLRLAGDNEQFF.

This clone was seen a handful of times. The chain couples TRBV5-6 to TRBJ2-7, with 12 nucleotides matching TRBD2. Trimming at V came to 4 bases and at J to 5 bases, leaving 16 bases not matched to a gene. Germline V lookup: CDR1 SGHDT, CDR2 YYEEEE. The CDR3 runs to 18 residues. CDR3 DNA: TGTGCCAGCAGCCTGCCGGGACTAGCGGGTAGGGTCGAGGACGAGCAGTACTTC. Protein sequence: CASSLPGLAGRVEDEQYF.

The rearrangement uses TRBV4-1 and TRBJ2-6; no clear D. V was clipped by 0 bases and J by 0 bases, with 9 bases between them. Germline assignment: CDR1 MGHRA and CDR2 YSYEKL. The CDR3 sequence is 17 residues long. The CDR3 DNA follows: TGCGCCAGCAGCCAAGATCAGTACCGCTCTGGGGCCAACGTCCTGACTTTC. It specifies CASSQDQYRSGANVLTF.

This clone turned up a few times. The chain has TRBV4-1 and TRBJ2-1; TRBD1 matches at 10 bases. The CDR3 covers 14 residues. CDR1 and CDR2 from the germline V gene are MGHRA and YSYEKL. The trim removed 1 base at V and 10 bases at J, leaving 4 bases unmatched. CDR3 amino acids: CASSQGETGGEQFF. The CDR3 DNA reads as TGCGCCAGCAGCCAAGGGGAGACAGGGGGCGAGCAGTTCTTC.

This chain links TRBV7-3 with TRBJ2-1; a weak D match, TRBD1 (6 bases). V gave up 3 bases and J gave up 5 bases, with 8 bases separating them. The CDR3 is 13 residues long. The germline CDR1 and CDR2 sequences are SGHTA and FQGTGA. CDR3 nucleotide sequence: TGTGCCAGCAGCTTCGGACAGAACAATGAGCAGTTCTTC. This encodes CASSFGQNNEQFF.

The chain combines TRBV10-3 with TRBJ2-1, with a tentative D call TRBD2 (5 bases). Trimming stripped 1 base from V and 7 bases from J, with 8 bases between. Germline CDR1 ENHRY, CDR2 SYGVKD. The CDR3 contains 13 residues. The CDR3 nucleotides read TGTGCCATCAGTGAGTTCCGGGAAAATGAGCAGTTCTTC. This sequence encodes CAISEFRENEQFF.